This passage covers 11 T cell receptor beta chains from one sample sequenced in a study of neoadjuvant anti-PD-1 for oral cavity cancer. Using immunoSEQ multiplex PCR, the repertoire was profiled, and TCRdb retains in-frame clones only, with some absent. The sample has about 14,000 clones, roughly 67% seen once. The input for sequencing was PBMCs, taken before nivolumab (anti-PD-1) treatment. The receptors derive from a person aged 40 to 85 with oral cavity squamous cell carcinoma.

The gene calls are TRBV4-2 and TRBJ1-4, with 11 bases aligning to TRBD1. The germline V gene encodes CDR1 LGHNA and CDR2 YNFKEQ. CDR3 size: 19 residues. Losses at the gene ends were 1 base for V and 4 bases for J; bases not matched to a gene: 11. CDR3 loop: CASSQGGQGAVDFNEKLFF. CDR3 in DNA: TGTGCCAGCAGCCAAGGTGGACAGGGGGCCGTAGATTTTAATGAAAAACTGTTTTTT.

The chain uses TRBV29-1 and TRBJ1-5; 9 positions match TRBD1. The CDR3 runs to 18 residues. Per the germline V gene, CDR1 is SQVTM and CDR2 is ANQGSEA. Germline trimming cut 6 bases from V and 0 bases from J; bases unmatched to any gene: 15. The CDR3 DNA follows: TGCAGCGTGTGGTATGGGGACAGGGAAGGAGATAGCAATCAGCCCCAGCATTTT. Translating it yields CSVWYGDREGDSNQPQHF.

The gene calls are TRBV23-1 and TRBJ1-6; the D gene is possibly TRBD1 (6 bases). TRBV23-1 belongs to the ORF category, with a function that is uncertain. Trimming left V 8 bases short and J 6 bases short, with 20 bases between. The CDR3 is 16 residues long. The CDR3 loop reads CASPSLRGQINSPLHF. The CDR3 coding sequence is TGCGCCAGCCCTTCGCTGAGGGGACAAATTAATTCACCCCTCCACTTT.

The chain recombines TRBV25-1 with TRBJ1-4; D possibly corresponds to TRBD1 (5 bases). The V end lost 4 bases, the J end lost 10 bases, and 16 bases lay between the germline ends. Germline V gene data show CDR1 as MGHDK and CDR2 as SYGVNS. The CDR3 has 14 amino acids. CDR3 in DNA: TGTGCCAGCAGTGCTAACAGGAGGAGTGGAAAACTGTTTTTT. The encoded protein is CASSANRRSGKLFF.

The rearrangement links TRBV14 to TRBJ2-5; D unresolved. The germline V gene encodes CDR1 SGHDN and CDR2 FVKESK. The V gene lost 1 base and the J gene lost 6 bases, with 6 bases spanning the gap. The CDR3 spans 12 residues. CDR3 protein: CASSQVIQTQYF. The DNA for the CDR3 is TGTGCCAGCAGCCAAGTTATCCAGACCCAGTACTTC. Full variable domain (rest looked up from reference TRBV14 and TRBJ2-5): EAGVTQFPSHSVIEKGQTVTLRCDPISGHDNLYWYRRVMGKEIKFLLHFVKESKQDESGMPNNRFLAERTGGTYSTLKVQPAELEDSGVYFCASSQVIQTQYFGPGTRLLVL.

The chain carries TRBV19 and TRBJ2-1; D may be TRBD2 (7 bases). Trimming stripped 1 base from V and 7 bases from J, with 17 bases between. The CDR3 has 16 residues. The germline V gene encodes CDR1 LNHDA and CDR2 SQIVND (reference sequence). DNA of the CDR3: TGTGCCAGTAGTATAGTGGGGGGGCGCCGTTTGAATGAGCAGTTCTTC. Protein sequence: CASSIVGGRRLNEQFF.

The rearrangement uses TRBV5-6 and TRBJ2-2; TRBD1 is a possible D gene (9 bases). Germline V gene lookup returns CDR1 SGHDT and CDR2 YYEEEE. There are 19 residues in the CDR3. The V end lost 4 bases, the J end lost 1 base, and 23 bases lay between the germline ends. As DNA, the CDR3 is TGTGCCAGCAGCCCGGGGGGGACAGGGTCATTTAAGAACACCGGGGAGCTGTTTTTT. Protein product: CASSPGGTGSFKNTGELFF.

This clone was seen only once. The V and J genes are TRBV7-2 and TRBJ1-6; 7 bases fit TRBD1. CDR1 is SGHTA and CDR2 is FQGNSA in the germline V gene. V shed 5 bases and J 9 bases; nucleotides not matched to a gene: 10. The CDR3 sequence is 15 residues long. CDR3 protein: CASSVTGVKGSPLHF. CDR3 in DNA: TGTGCCAGCAGCGTTACAGGGGTTAAGGGTTCACCCCTCCACTTT.

CDR3 DNA sequence: TGTGCCAGCAGTTACTCGACCTCACAGGGCTATGGCTACACCTTC. Amino acids: CASSYSTSQGYGYTF. This rearrangement joins TRBV6-5 to TRBJ1-2; D may be TRBD1 (6 bases). In germline, CDR1 is MNHEY, CDR2 SVGAGI. V lost 0 bases and J lost 4, with 12 bases in between. The CDR3 spans 15 residues.

The chain employs TRBV6-1 and TRBJ2-7; 8 nucleotides match TRBD1. Germline V CDR1 and CDR2: MNHNS, SASEGT. The CDR3 consists of 16 residues. Unmatched junction bases numbered 6, after V lost 2 bases and J lost 0 bases. The CDR3 DNA is TGTGCCAGCAGTGAATTTGAGGGACAGGCCTCCTACGAGCAGTACTTC. Its protein is CASSEFEGQASYEQYF.

The CDR3 reads CASSSYRGGSPDTQYF. CDR3 DNA sequence: TGTGCCAGCAGCTCCTACAGGGGGGGGAGCCCAGATACGCAGTATTTT. This chain links TRBV5-5 with TRBJ2-3; a weak D match, TRBD1 (8 bases). The V gene's germline CDR1 is SGHKS and CDR2 YYEKEE (reference sequence). The CDR3 length is 16 residues. Trimming took 3 bases from V and 4 from J, leaving 18 bases between them.